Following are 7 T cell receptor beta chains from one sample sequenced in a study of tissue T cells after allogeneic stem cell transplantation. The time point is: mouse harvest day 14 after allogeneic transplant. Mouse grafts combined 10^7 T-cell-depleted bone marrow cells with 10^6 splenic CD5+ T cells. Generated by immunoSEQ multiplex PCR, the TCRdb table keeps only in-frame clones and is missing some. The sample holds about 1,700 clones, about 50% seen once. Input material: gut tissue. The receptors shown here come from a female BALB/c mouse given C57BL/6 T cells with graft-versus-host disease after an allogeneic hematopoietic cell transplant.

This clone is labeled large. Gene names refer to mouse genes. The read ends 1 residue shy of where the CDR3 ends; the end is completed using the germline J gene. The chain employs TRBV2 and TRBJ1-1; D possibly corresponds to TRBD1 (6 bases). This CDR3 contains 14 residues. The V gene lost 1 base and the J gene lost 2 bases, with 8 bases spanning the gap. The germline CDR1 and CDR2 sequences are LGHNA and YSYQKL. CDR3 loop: CASSQGGANTEVFF. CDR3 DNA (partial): TGTGCCAGCAGCCAAGGGGGGGCTAACACAGAAGTCTTC.

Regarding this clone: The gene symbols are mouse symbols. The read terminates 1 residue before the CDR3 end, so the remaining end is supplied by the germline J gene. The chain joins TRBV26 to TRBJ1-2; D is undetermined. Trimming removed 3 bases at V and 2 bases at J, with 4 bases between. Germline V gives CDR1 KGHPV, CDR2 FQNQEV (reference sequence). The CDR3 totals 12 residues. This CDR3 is CASSLGNSDYTF. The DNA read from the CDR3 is TGTGCCAGCAGTCTAGGGAACTCCGACTACACC.

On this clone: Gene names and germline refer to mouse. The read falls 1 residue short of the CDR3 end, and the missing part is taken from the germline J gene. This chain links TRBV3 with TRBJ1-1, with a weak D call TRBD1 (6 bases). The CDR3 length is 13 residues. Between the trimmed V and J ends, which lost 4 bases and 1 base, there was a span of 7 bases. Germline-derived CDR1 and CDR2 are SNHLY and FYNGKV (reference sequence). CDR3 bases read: TGTGCCAGCAGCTCACAGGGGAACACAGAAGTCTTC. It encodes CASSSQGNTEVF. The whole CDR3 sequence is CASSSQGNTEVFF.

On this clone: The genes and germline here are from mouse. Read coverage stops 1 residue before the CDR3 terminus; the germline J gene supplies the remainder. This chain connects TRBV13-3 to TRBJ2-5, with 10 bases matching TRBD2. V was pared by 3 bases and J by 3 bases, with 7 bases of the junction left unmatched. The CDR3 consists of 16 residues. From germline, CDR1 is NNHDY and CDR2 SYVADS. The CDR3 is CASSGAGGARQDTQYF. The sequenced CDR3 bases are TGTGCCAGCAGTGGGGCTGGGGGGGCGCGACAAGACACCCAGTAC.

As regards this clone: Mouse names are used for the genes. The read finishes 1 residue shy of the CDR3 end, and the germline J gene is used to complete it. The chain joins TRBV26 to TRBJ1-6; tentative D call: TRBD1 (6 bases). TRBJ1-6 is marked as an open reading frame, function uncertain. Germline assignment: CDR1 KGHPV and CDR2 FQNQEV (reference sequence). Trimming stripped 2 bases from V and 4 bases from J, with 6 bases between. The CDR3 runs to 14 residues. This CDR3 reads CASSLGTYNSPLYF. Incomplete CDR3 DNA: TGTGCCAGCAGTCTGGGGACATATAATTCGCCCCTCTAC.

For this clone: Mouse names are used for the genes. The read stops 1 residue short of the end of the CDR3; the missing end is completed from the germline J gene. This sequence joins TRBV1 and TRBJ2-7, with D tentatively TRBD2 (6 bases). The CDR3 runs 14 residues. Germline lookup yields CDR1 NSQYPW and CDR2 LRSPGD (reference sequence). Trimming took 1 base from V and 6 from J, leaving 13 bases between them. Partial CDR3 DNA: TGCACCTGCAGTGCAGTCCTGGGGCGGGGTGAACAGTAC. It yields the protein CTCSAVLGRGEQY. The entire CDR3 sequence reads CTCSAVLGRGEQYF. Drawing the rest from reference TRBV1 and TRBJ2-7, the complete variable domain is VTLLEQNPRWRLVPRGQAVNLRCILKNSQYPWMSWYQQDLQKQLQWLFTLRSPGDKEVKSLPGADYLATRVTDTELRLQVANMSQGRTLYCTCSAVLGRGEQYFGPGTRLTVL.

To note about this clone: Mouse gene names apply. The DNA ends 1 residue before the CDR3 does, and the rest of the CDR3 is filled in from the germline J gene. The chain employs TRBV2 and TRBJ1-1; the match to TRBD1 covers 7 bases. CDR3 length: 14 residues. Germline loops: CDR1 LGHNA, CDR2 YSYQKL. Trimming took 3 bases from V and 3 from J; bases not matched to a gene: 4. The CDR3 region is CASSHPGTDTEVFF. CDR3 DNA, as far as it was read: TGTGCCAGCAGCCACCCCGGGACAGACACAGAAGTCTTC.